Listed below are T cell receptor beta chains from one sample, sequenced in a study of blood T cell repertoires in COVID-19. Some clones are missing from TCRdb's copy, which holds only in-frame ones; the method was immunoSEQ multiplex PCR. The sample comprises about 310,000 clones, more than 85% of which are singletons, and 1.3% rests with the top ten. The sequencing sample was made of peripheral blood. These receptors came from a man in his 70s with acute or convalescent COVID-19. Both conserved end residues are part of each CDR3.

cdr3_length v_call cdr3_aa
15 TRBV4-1 CASSQAGQGRTEAFF
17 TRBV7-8 CASSLAADRASGNTIYF
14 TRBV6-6 CASSLGTSTGELFF
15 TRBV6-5 CASSLGQGHTGELFF
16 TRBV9 CASSVTASGRINEQFF
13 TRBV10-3 CAISEGPSDEQFF
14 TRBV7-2 CASSWGLAEREQYF
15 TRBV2 CANSIAGGNGETQYF
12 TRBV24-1 CATSDFRDEQFF
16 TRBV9 CASSVGQGSITGELFF
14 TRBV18 CASSPGARGETQYF